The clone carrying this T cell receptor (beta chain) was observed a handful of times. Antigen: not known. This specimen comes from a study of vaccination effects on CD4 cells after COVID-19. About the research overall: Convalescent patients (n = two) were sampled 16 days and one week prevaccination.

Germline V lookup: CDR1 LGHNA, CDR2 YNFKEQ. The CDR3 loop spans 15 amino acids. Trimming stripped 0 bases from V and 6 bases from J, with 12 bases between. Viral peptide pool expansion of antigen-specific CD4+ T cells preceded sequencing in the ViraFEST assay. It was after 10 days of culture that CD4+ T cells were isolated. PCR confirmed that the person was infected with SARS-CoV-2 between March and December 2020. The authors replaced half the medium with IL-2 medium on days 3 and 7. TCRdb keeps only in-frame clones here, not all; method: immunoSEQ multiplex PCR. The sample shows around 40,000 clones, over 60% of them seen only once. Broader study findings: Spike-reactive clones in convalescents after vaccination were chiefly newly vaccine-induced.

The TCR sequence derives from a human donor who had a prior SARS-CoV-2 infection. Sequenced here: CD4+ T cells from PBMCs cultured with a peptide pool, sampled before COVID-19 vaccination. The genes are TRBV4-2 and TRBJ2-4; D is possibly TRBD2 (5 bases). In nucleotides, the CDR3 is TGTGCCAGCAGCCAAGATCTGGCTAGCCTAAACATTCAGTACTTC. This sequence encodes CASSQDLASLNIQYF.